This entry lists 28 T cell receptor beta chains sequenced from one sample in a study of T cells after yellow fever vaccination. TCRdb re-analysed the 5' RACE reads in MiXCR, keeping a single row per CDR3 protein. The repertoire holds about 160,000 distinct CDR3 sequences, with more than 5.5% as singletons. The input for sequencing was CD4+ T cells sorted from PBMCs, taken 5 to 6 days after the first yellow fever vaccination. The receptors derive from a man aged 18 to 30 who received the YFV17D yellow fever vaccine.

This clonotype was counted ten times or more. Written as DNA, the CDR3 is TGTGCCAGCTCACCACAACAGGGGAGGACGGGCACTGAAGCTTTCTTT. Translating it yields CASSPQQGRTGTEAFF. The V gene is TRBV18, the J gene TRBJ1-1, with 7 positions matching TRBD1. Germline CDR1 KGHSH, CDR2 LQKENI. The CDR3 runs 16 residues. V was pared by 1 base and J by 4 bases, with 9 bases of the junction left unmatched.

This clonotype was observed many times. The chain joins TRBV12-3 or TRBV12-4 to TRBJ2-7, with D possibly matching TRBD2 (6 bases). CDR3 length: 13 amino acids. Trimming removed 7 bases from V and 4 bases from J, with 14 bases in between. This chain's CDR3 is CASTYWGVYEQYF. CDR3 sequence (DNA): TGTGCCAGCACCTATTGGGGGGTATACGAGCAGTACTTC.

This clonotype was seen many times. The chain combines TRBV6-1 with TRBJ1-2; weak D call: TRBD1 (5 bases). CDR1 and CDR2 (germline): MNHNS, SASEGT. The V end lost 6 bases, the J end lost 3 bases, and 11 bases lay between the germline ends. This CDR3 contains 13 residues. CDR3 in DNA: TGTGCCAGCAGCCGGGGGTCGGACTATGGCTACACCTTC. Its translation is CASSRGSDYGYTF.

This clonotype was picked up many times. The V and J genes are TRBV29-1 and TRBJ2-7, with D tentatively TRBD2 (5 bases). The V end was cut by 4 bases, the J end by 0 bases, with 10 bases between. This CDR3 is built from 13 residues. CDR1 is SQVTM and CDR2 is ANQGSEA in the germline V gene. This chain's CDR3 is CSVGPGSSYEQYV. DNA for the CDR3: TGCAGCGTTGGACCGGGGAGCTCCTACGAGCAGTACGTC.

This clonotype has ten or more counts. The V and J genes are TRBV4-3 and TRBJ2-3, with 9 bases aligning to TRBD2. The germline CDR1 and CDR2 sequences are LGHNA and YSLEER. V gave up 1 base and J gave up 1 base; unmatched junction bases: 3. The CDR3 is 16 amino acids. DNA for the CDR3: TGCGCCAGCAGCCAAGGAGCGGGGGGAGGCACAGATACGCAGTATTTT. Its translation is CASSQGAGGGTDTQYF.

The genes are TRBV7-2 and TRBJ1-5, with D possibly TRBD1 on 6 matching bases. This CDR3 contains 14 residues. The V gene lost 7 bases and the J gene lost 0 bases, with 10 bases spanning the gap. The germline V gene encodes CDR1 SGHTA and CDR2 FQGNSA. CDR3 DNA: TGTGCCAGCACCGGACAGTCTAGCAATCAGCCCCAGCATTTT. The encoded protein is CASTGQSSNQPQHF.

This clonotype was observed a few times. The CDR3 nucleotides read TGCAGCGTCTCAGAGGCCGCCGGGGAGCTGTTTTTT. Its translation: CSVSEAAGELFF. V and J are TRBV29-1 and TRBJ2-2; D gene unclear. CDR1 and CDR2 from the germline V gene are SQVTM and ANQGSEA. With 6 bases removed from V and 6 bases from J, the gap between germline ends came to 11 bases. The CDR3 length is 12 residues.

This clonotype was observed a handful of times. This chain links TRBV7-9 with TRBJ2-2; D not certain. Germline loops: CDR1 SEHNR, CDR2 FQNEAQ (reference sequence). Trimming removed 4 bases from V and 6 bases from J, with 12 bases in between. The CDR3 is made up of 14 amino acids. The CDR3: CASSSQTEAGELFF. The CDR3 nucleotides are TGTGCCAGCAGCTCTCAAACCGAGGCCGGGGAGCTGTTTTTT.

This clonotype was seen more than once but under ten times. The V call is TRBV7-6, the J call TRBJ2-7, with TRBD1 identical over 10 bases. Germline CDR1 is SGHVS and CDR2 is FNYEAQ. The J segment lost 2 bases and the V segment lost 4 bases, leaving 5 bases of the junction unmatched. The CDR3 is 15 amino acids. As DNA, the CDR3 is TGTGCCAGCAGCTCCCATGGGACAGGGGCCTACGAGCAGTACTTC. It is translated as CASSSHGTGAYEQYF.

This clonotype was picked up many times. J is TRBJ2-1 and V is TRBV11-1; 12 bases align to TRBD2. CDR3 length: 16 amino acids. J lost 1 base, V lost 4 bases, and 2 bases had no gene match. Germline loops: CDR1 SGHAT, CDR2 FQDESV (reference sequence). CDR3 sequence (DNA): TGTGCCAGCAGCTCAACTAGCGGGGGGTCCTACAATGAGCAGTTCTTC. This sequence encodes CASSSTSGGSYNEQFF.

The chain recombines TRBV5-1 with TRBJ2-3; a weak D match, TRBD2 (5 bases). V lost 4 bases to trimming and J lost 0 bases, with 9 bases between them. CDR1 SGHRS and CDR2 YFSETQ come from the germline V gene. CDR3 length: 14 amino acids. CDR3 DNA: TGCGCCAGCAGCCAGCGGAGCAGCACAGATACGCAGTATTTT. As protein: CASSQRSSTDTQYF.

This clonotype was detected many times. The CDR3 spells CASSASGSSYNEQFF. The CDR3 DNA follows: TGTGCCAGCAGCGCCAGCGGGAGCTCCTACAATGAGCAGTTCTTC. The J gene is TRBJ2-1, the V gene TRBV7-7; 8 nucleotides line up with TRBD2. The CDR3 loop spans 15 amino acids. The V gene's germline CDR1 is SSHAT and CDR2 FNYEAQ (reference sequence). V shed 5 bases and J 0 bases; nucleotides not matched to a gene: 3.

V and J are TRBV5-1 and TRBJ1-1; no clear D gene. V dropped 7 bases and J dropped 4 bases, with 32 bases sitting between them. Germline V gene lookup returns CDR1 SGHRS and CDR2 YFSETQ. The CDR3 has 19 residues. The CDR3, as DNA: TGCGCCAGCGCCCGCCTTCGGGGTATCCGGGAGGCTCGGGGCACTGAAGCTTTCTTT. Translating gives CASARLRGIREARGTEAFF.

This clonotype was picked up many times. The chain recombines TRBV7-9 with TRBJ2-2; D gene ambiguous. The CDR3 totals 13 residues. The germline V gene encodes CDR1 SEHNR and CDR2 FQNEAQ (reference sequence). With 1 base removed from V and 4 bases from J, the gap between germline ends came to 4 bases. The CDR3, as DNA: TGTGCCAGCAGCTTAGATCGCACCGGGGAGCTGTTTTTT. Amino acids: CASSLDRTGELFF. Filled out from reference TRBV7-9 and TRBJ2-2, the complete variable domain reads DTGVSQNPRHKITKRGQNVTFRCDPISEHNRLYWYRQTLGQGPEFLTYFQNEAQLEKSRLLSDRFSAERPKGSFSTLEIQRTEQGDSAMYLCASSLDRTGELFFGEGSRLTVL.

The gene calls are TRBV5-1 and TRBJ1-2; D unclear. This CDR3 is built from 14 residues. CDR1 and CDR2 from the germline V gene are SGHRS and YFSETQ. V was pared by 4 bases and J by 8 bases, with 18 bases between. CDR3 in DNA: TGCGCCAGCAGCCCAGACTTTCCTACGGGGGGCTACACCTTC. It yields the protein CASSPDFPTGGYTF.

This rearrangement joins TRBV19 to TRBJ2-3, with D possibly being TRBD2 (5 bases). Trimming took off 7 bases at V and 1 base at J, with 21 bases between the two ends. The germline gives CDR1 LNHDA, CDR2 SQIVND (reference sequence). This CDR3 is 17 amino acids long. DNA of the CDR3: TGTGCCAGTACCCCAACTTGGTTAGCGTTCGGCACAGATACGCAGTATTTT. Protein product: CASTPTWLAFGTDTQYF.

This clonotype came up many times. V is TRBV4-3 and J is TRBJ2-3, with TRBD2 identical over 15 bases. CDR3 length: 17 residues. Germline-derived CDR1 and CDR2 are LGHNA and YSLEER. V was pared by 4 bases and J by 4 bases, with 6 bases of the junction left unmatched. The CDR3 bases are TGCGCCAGCAGCCTTCGGACTAGCGGGGGGGGTGCAGATACGCAGTATTTT. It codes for CASSLRTSGGGADTQYF.

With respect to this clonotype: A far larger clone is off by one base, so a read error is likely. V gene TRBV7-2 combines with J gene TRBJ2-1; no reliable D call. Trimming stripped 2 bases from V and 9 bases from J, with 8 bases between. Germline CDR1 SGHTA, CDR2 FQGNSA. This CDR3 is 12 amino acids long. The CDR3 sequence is CASSLSGSEQFF. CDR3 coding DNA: TGTGCCAGCAGCTTATCGGGCAGTGAGCAGTTCTTC.

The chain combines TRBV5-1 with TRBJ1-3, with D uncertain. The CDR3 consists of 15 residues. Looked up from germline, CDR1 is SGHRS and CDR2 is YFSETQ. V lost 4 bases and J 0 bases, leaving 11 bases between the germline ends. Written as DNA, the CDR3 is TGCGCCAGCAGCAACCGCGAGAGCTCTGGAAACACCATATATTTT. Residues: CASSNRESSGNTIYF.

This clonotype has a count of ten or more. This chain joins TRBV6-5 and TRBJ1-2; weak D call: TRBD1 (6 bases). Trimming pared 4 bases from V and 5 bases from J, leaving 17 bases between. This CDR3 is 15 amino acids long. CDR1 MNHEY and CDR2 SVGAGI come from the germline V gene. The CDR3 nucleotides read TGTGCCAGCAGTTGGGGGACAACCGGGGCTTATGGCTACACCTTC. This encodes CASSWGTTGAYGYTF.

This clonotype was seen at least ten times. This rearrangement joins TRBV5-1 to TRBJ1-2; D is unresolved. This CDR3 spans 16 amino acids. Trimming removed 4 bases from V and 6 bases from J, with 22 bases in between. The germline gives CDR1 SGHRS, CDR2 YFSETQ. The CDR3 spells CASSPEAVTSPHGYTF. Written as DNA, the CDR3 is TGCGCCAGCAGCCCCGAGGCCGTGACCAGCCCCCATGGCTACACCTTC.

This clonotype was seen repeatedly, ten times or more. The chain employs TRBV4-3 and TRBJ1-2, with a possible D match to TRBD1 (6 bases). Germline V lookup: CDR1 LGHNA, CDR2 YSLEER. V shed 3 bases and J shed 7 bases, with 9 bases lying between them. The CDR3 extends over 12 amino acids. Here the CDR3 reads CASSHNRVGYTF. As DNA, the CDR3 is TGCGCCAGCAGCCATAACAGGGTTGGCTACACCTTC.

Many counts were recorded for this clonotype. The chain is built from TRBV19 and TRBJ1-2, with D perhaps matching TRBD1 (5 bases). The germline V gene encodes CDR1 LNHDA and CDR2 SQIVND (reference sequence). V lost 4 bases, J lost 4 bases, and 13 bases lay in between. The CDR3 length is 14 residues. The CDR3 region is CASSTLRDGYGYTF. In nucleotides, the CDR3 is TGTGCCAGTAGTACCCTCCGGGACGGCTATGGCTACACCTTC.

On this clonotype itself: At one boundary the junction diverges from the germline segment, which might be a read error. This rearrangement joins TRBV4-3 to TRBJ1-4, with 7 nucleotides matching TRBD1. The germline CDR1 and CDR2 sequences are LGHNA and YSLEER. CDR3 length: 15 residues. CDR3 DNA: TGCGCCAGCAGCCAACGCAGGGACAGTGGTGAAAAACCGTTTTTT. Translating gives CASSQRRDSGEKPFF.

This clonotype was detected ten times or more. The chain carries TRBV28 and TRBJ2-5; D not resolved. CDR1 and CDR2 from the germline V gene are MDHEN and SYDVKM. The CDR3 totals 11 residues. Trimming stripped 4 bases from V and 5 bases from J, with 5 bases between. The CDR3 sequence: CASSSLETQYF. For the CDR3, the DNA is TGTGCCAGCAGTTCGTTGGAGACCCAGTACTTC.

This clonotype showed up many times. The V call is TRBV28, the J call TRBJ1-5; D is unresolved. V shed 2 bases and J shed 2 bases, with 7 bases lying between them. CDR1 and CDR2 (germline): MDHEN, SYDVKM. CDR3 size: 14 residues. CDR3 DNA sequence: TGTGCCAGCAGTTTAAGGCGCGGCAATCAGCCCCAGCATTTT. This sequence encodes CASSLRRGNQPQHF.

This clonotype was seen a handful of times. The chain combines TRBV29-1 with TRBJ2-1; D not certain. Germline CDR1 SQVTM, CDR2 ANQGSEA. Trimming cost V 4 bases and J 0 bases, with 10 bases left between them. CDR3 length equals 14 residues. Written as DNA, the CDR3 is TGCAGCGTTGGGGCGAAGAGCTCCTACAATGAGCAGTTCTTC. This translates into CSVGAKSSYNEQFF.

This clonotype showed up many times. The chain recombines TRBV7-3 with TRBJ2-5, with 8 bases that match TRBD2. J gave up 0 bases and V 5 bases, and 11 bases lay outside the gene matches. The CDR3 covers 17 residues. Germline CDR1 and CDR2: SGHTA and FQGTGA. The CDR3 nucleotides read TGTGCCAGCAGCCCCACCGGCGGGGGGAGCTACCAAGAGACCCAGTACTTC. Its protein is CASSPTGGGSYQETQYF.